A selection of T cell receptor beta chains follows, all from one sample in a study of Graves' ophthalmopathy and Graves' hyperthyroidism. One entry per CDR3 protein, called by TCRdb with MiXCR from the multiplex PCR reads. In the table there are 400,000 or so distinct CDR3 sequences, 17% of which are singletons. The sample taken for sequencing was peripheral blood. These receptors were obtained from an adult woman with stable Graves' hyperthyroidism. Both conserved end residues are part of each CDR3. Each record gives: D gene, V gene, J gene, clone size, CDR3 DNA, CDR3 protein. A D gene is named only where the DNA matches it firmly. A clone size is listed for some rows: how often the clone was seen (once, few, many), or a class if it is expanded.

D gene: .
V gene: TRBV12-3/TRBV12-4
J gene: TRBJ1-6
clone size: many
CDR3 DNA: TGTGCCAGCAGCTCCACGGGACTCCTGAGCTCCTATAATTCACCCCTCCACTTT
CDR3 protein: CASSSTGLLSSYNSPLHF

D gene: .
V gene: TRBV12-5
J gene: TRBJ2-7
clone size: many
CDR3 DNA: TGTGCTAGTGGTTTGGCCAACAGCTACGAGCAGTACTTC
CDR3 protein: CASGLANSYEQYF

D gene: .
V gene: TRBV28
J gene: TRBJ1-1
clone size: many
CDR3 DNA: TGTGCCAGCAGAAGCCTCAACTGGGGCACTGAAGCTTTCTTT
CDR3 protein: CASRSLNWGTEAFF

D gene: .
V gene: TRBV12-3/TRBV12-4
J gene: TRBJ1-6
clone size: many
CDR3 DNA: TGTGCCAGCAGTCCTAGCTGGTCTTTTCCCCGGGACCGGCGTAATTCACCCCTCCACTTT
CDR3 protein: CASSPSWSFPRDRRNSPLHF

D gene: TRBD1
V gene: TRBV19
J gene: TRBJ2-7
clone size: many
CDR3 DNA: TGTGCCAGTAGTCCAGGGACAGGGACGAGTGAGCAGTACTTC
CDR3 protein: CASSPGTGTSEQYF

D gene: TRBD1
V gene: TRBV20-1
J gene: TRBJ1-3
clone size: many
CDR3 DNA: TGCAGTGCTAGCTCTGGGACAGCCTCTGGAAACACCATATATTTT
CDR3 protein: CSASSGTASGNTIYF

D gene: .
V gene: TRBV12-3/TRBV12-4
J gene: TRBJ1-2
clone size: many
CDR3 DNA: TGTGCCAGCAGTCTTTCGAGGGGGTCCTATGGCTACACCTTC
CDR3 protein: CASSLSRGSYGYTF

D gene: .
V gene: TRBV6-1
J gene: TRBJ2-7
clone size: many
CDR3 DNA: TGTGCCAGCAGGCCAGGGGGGACGTACGAGCAGTACTTC
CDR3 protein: CASRPGGTYEQYF

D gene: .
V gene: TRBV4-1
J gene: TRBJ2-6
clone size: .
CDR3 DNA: TGCGCCAGCAGCCAACAACAGTTCTCTGGGGCCAACGTCCTGACTTTC
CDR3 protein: CASSQQQFSGANVLTF

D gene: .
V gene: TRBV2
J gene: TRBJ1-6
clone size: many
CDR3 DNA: TGTGCCAGCAACACAGAGATTGACGGTAATTCACCCCTCCACTTT
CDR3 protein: CASNTEIDGNSPLHF

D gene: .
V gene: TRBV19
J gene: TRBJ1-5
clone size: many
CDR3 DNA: TGTGCCAGTAGTCCAAACCGACAGTGGCCCCAGCATTTT
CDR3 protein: CASSPNRQWPQHF

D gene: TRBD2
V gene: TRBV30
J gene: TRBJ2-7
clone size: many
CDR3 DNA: TGTGCCTGGAGTTCAGAGTGGGAGGGCCTTTTCTACGAGCAGTACTTC
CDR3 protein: CAWSSEWEGLFYEQYF

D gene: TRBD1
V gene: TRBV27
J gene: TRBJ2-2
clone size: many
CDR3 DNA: TGTGCCACCCTCCCTGGACAGGGGGCTTACGGGGAGCTGTTTTTT
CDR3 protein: CATLPGQGAYGELFF

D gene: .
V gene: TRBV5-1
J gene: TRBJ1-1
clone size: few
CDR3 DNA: TGCGCCAGCAGCTTGGATGAGGGTATCACTGAAGCTTTCTTT
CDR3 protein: CASSLDEGITEAFF

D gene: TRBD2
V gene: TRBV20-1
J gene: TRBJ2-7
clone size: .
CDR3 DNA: TGCAGCCAACTAGCGGGCTACGAGCAGTACTTC
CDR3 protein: CSQLAGYEQYF

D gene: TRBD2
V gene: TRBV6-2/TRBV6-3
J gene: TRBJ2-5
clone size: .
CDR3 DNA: TGTGCCTTTGGGACTAGCCGGGGTGAGACCCAGTACTTC
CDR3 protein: CAFGTSRGETQYF

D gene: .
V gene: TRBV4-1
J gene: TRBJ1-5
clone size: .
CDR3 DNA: TGCGCCAGCAGCCAAGTAGATACTCACAATCAGCCCCAGCATTTT
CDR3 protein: CASSQVDTHNQPQHF

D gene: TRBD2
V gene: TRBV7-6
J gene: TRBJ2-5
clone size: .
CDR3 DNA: TGTGCCAGCAGCCTAGCGGGAGCTCCGGAGACCCAGTACTTC
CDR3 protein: CASSLAGAPETQYF

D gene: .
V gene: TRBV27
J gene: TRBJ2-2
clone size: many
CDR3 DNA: TGTGCCAGCAGTTTATCGTATGGTGCGGGGGAGCTGTTTTTT
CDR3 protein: CASSLSYGAGELFF

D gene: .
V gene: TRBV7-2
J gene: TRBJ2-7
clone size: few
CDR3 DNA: TGTGCCAGCAGCTTAGACCCTTACACCCACGAGCAGTACTTC
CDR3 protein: CASSLDPYTHEQYF

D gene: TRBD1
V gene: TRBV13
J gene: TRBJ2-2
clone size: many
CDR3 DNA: TGTGCCAGCAGCTCACCTGGACAGGGGGCCCCCGGGGAGCTGTTTTTT
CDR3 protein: CASSSPGQGAPGELFF

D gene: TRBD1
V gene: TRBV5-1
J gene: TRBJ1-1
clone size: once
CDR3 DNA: TGCGCCAGCAGTTACATCGGGACAGAGAACACTGAAGCTTTCTTT
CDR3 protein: CASSYIGTENTEAFF

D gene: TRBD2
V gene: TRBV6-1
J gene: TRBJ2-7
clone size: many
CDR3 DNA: TGTGCCAGCAGTGAAGGCTACCGCGGGAGAGGGTACGAGCAGTACTTC
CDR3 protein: CASSEGYRGRGYEQYF

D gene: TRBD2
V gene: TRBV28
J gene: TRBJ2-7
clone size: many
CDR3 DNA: TGTGCCAGCAGTTTCCGGACTAGCGGGAGGGGTAAGCACTCCTACGAGCAGTACTTC
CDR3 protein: CASSFRTSGRGKHSYEQYF

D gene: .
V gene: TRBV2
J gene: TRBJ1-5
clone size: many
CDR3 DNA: TGTGCCAGCAACTCCTATAGCAATCAGCCCCAGCATTTT
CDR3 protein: CASNSYSNQPQHF

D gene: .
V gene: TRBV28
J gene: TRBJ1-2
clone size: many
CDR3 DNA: TGTGCCAGCAGTTTACCAGGCAACTATGGCTACACCTTC
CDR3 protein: CASSLPGNYGYTF

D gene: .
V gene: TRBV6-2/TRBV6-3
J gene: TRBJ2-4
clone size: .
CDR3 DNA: TGTGCCAGCAGTTTTCCTGGGCTAGCCAAAAACATTAAGTACTTC
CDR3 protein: CASSFPGLAKNIKYF

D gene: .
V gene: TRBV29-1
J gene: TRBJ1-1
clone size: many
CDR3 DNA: TGCAGCGTTGAGAGCGAAGCTTTCTTT
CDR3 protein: CSVESEAFF

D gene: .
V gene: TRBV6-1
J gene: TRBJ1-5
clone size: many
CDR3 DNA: TGTGCCAGCAGTGAAGAAGACGGGGGCGGTGGCAATCAGCCCCAGCATTTT
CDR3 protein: CASSEEDGGGGNQPQHF

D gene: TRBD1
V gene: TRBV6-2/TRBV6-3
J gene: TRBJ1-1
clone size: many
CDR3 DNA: TGTGCCAGCAGTCGAACAGGGGTCACTGAAGCTTTCTTT
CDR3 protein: CASSRTGVTEAFF

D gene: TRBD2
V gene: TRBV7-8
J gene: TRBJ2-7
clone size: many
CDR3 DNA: TGTGCCAGCAGCTCGAAGACTAGCGGGTTGTACGAGCAGTACTTC
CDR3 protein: CASSSKTSGLYEQYF

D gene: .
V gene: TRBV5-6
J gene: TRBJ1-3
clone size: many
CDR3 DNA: TGTGCCAGCAGCGTCACTGGAAACACCATATATTTT
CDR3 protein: CASSVTGNTIYF

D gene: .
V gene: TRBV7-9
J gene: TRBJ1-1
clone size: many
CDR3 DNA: TGTGCCAGCAGCATCGATCGTGGCAGCGGGACTGAAGCTTTCTTT
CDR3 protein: CASSIDRGSGTEAFF

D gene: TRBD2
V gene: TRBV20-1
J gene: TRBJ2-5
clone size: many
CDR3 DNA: TGCAGTGCCAGTAAGCGGGAGCGGGACCAGTACTTC
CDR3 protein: CSASKRERDQYF

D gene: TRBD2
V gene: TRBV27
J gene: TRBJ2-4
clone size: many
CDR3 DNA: TGTGCCAGCAGTATGGCGGGAGGGGAAGGGAGCATTAAGTACTTC
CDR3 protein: CASSMAGGEGSIKYF

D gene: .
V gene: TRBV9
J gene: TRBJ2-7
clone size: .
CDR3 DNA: TGTGCCAGCAGCGTCCAGCTGAGGGCAGGGGTCGGGGAGCAGTACTTC
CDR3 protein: CASSVQLRAGVGEQYF

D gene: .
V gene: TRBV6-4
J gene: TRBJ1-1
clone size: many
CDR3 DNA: TGTGCCAGCAGGGTGGGGGGCGGAACCTTCCCCGGGACTGAAGCTTTCTTT
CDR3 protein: CASRVGGGTFPGTEAFF